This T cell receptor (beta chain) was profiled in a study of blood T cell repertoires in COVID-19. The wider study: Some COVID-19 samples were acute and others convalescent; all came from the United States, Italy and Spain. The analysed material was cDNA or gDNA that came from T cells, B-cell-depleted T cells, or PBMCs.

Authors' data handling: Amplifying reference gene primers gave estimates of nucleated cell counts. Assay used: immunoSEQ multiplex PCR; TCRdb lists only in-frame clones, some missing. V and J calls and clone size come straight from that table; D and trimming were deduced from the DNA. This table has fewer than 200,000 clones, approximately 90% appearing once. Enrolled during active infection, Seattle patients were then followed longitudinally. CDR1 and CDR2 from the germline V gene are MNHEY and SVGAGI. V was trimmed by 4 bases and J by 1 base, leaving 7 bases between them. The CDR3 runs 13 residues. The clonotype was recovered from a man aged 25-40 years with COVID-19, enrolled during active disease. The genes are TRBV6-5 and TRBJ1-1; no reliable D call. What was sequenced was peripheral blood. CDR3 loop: CASSSLPNTEAFF. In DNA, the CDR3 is TGTGCCAGCAGTTCACTACCGAACACTGAAGCTTTCTTT.